The 4 T cell receptor beta chains below come from one sample, sequenced in a study of cytomegalovirus exposure and HLA in healthy donors. Clones were read by immunoSEQ multiplex PCR, and TCRdb kept only the in-frame ones, dropping some. The sample yields some 200,000 clones, around nine tenths seen once. Material for sequencing was PBMCs. The origin of the receptors is a man aged 25-45 years in good health and CMV-seropositive.

This sequence joins TRBV7-9 and TRBJ2-7; D possibly corresponds to TRBD1 (6 bases). Trimming took 5 bases from V and 0 from J, leaving 8 bases between them. Germline V gene sequence: CDR1 SEHNR, CDR2 FQNEAQ (reference sequence). The CDR3 runs 13 residues. This CDR3 reads CASSRQDSYEQYF. The CDR3 region has the DNA TGTGCCAGCAGCCGACAGGACTCCTACGAGCAGTACTTC.

A single count supports this clone. The rearrangement links TRBV7-3 to TRBJ2-2; 8 bases are shared with TRBD2. V shed 5 bases and J 0 bases; nucleotides not matched to a gene: 8. Per the germline V gene, CDR1 is SGHTA and CDR2 is FQGTGA. The CDR3 extends over 17 amino acids. CDR3 DNA sequence: TGTGCCAGCAGCCCTCAACTGGGACTAGCGAACACCGGGGAGCTGTTTTTT. Its protein product is CASSPQLGLANTGELFF.

V gene TRBV5-1 combines with J gene TRBJ2-3; the D is unclear. The CDR3 is made up of 12 amino acids. Trimming removed 1 base from V and 3 bases from J, with 3 bases in between. Germline lookup yields CDR1 SGHRS and CDR2 YFSETQ. The CDR3 protein is CASSLTTDTQYF. The CDR3 DNA reads as TGCGCCAGCAGCTTGACAACAGATACGCAGTATTTT.

The rearrangement joins TRBV21-1 to TRBJ1-6; the table's D call, TRBD1, was not checked against the DNA. TRBV21-1 is annotated as a pseudogene. The CDR3 is made up of 15 amino acids. This CDR3 is CASSPRGQHNSPLHF. The CDR3 DNA follows: TGTGCCAGCAGCCCCCGGGGACAGCATAATTCACCCCTCCACTTT.